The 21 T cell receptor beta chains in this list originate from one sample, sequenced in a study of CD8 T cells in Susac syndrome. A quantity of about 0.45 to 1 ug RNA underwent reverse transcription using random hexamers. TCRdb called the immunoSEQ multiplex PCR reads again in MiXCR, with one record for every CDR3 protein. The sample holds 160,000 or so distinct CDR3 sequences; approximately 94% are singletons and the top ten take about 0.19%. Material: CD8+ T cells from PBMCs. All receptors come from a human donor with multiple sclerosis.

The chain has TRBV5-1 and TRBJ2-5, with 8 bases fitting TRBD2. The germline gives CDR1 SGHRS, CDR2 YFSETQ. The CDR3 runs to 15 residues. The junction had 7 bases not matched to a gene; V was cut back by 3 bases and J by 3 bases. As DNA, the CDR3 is TGCGCCAGCAGCTCCTCGGCGGGGGGAAAAGAGACCCAGTACTTC. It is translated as CASSSSAGGKETQYF.

The CDR3 coding sequence is TGTGCCAGCACCGAGACGGGGGCCGACCCCTGGGACACTGAAGCTTTCTTT. Amino acids: CASTETGADPWDTEAFF. The genes are TRBV7-9 and TRBJ1-1, with D perhaps matching TRBD1 (6 bases). V was clipped by 7 bases and J by 3 bases, with 24 bases between them. The V gene's germline CDR1 is SEHNR and CDR2 FQNEAQ (reference sequence). The CDR3 totals 17 residues.

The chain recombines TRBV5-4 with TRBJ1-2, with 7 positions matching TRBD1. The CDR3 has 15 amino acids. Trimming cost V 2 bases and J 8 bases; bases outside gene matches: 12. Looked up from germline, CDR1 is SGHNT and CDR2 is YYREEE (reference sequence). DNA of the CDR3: TGTGCCAGCAGCTTTCCGGCCGACAGGGTAGGAGGCTACACCTTC. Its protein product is CASSFPADRVGGYTF.

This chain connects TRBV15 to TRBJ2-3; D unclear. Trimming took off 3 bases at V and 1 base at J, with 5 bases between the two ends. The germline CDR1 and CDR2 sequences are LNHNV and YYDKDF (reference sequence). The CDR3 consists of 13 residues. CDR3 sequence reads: CATSRTRTDTQYF. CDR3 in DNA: TGTGCCACCAGCAGGACCCGCACAGATACGCAGTATTTT.

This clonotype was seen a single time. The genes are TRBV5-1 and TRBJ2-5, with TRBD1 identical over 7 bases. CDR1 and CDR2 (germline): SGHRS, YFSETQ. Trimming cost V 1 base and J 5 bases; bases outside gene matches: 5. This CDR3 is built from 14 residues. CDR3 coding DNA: TGCGCCAGCAGCTTGTGGGACAGTAAGGAGACCCAGTACTTC. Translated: CASSLWDSKETQYF. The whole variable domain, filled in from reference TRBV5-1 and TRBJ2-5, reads KAGVTQTPRYLIKTRGQQVTLSCSPISGHRSVSWYQQTPGQGLQFLFEYFSETQRNKGNFPGRFSGRQFSNSRSEMNVSTLELGDSALYLCASSLWDSKETQYFGPGTRLLVL.

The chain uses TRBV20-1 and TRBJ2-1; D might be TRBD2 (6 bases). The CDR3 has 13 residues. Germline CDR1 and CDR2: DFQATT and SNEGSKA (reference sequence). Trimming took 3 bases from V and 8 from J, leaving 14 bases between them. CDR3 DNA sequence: TGCAGTGCTAGGGGGGGTAGCTTCGATGAGCAGTTCTTC. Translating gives CSARGGSFDEQFF.

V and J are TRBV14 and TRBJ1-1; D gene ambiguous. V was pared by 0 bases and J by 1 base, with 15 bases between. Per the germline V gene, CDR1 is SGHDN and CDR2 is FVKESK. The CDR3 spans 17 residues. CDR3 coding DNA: TGTGCCAGCAGCCAAGATGACCTCTGGGGTGAGAACACTGAAGCTTTCTTT. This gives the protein CASSQDDLWGENTEAFF.

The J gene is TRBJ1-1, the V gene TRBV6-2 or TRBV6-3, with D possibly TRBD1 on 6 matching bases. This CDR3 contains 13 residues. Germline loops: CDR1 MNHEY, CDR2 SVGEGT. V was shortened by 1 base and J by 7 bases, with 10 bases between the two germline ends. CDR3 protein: CASSYFRQDEAFF. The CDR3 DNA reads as TGTGCCAGCAGTTACTTCCGACAGGATGAAGCTTTCTTT.

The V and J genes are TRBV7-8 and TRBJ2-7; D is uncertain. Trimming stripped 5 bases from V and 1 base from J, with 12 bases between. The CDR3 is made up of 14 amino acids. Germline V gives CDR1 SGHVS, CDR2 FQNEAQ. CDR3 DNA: TGTGCCAGCAGCCCTACGACAAGATCCTACGAGCAGTACTTC. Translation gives CASSPTTRSYEQYF. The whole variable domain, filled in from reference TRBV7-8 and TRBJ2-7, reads GAGVSQSPRYKVAKRGQDVALRCDPISGHVSLFWYQQALGQGPEFLTYFQNEAQLDKSGLPSDRFFAERPEGSVSTLKIQRTQQEDSAVYLCASSPTTRSYEQYFGPGTRLTVT.

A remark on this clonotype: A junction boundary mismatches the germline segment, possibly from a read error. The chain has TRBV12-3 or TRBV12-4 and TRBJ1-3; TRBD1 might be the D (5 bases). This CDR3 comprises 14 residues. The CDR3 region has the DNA TGTGCCAGCAGTTTCATATCGTTTGTGGACAAGGTAGATTTT. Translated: CASSFISFVDKVDF.

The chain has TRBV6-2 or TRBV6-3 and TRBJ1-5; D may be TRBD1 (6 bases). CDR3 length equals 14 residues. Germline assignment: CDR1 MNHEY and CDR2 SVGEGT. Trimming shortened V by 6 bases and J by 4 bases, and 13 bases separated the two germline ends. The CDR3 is CASSHRDLNQPQHF. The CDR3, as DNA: TGTGCCAGCAGCCACAGGGATTTGAATCAGCCCCAGCATTTT.

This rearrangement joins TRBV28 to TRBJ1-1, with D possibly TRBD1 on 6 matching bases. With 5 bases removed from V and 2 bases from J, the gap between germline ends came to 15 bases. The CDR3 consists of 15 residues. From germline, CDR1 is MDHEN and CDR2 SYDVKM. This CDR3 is CASSLTQGINTEAFF. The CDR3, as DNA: TGTGCCAGCAGTCTCACACAGGGTATTAACACTGAAGCTTTCTTT.

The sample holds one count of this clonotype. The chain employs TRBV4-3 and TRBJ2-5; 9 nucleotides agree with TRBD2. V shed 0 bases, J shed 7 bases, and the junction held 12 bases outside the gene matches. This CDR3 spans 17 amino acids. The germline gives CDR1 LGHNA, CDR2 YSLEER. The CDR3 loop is CASSQDRTAGGETTQYF. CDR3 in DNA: TGCGCCAGCAGCCAAGATAGAACGGCGGGGGGGGAGACGACCCAGTACTTC.

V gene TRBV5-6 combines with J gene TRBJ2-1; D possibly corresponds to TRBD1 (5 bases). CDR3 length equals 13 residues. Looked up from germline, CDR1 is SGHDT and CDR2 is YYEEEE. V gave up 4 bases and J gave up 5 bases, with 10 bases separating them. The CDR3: CASSHRQNNEQFF. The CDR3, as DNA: TGTGCCAGCAGCCACAGACAGAACAATGAGCAGTTCTTC.

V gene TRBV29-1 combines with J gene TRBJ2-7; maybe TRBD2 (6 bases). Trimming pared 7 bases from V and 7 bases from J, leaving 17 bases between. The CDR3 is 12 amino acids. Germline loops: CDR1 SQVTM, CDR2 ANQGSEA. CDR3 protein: CSALGGLGEQYF. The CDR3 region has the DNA TGCAGCGCCCTCGGGGGTTTGGGGGAGCAGTACTTC.

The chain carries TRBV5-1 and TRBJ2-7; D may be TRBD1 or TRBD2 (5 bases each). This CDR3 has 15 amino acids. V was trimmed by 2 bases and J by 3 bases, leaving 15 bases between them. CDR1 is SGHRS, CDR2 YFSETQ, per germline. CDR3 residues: CASSFPGAGSYEQYF. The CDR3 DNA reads TGCGCCAGCAGCTTCCCCGGGGCAGGAAGCTACGAGCAGTACTTC.

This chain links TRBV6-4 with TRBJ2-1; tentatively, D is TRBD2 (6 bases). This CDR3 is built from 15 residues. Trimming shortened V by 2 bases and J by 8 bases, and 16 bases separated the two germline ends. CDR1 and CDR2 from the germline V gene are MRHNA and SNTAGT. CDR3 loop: CASSDGGEQSDEQFF. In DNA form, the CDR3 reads TGTGCCAGCAGTGACGGCGGGGAGCAAAGCGATGAGCAGTTCTTC.

The CDR3 loop reads CSAPWAGGGKNIQYF. The CDR3 DNA is TGCAGCGCTCCCTGGGCGGGGGGAGGCAAAAACATTCAGTACTTC. The rearrangement joins TRBV29-1 to TRBJ2-4; 8 bases are shared with TRBD2. The CDR3 covers 15 residues. Trimming removed 7 bases from V and 3 bases from J; junction bases left unmatched: 11. Germline lookup yields CDR1 SQVTM and CDR2 ANQGSEA.

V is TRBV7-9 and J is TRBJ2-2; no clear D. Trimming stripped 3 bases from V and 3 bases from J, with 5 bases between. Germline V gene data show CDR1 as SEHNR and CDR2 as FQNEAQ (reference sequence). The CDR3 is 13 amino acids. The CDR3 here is CASSLEHTGELFF. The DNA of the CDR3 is TGTGCCAGCAGCTTGGAACACACCGGGGAGCTGTTTTTT. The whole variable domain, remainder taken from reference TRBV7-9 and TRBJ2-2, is DTGVSQNPRHKITKRGQNVTFRCDPISEHNRLYWYRQTLGQGPEFLTYFQNEAQLEKSRLLSDRFSAERPKGSFSTLEIQRTEQGDSAMYLCASSLEHTGELFFGEGSRLTVL.

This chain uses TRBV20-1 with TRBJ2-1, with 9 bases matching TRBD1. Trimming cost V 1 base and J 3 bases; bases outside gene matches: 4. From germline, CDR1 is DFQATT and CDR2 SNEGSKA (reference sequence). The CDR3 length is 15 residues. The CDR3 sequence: CSARARDRDYNEQFF. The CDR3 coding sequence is TGCAGTGCTAGAGCCCGGGACAGGGACTACAATGAGCAGTTCTTC.

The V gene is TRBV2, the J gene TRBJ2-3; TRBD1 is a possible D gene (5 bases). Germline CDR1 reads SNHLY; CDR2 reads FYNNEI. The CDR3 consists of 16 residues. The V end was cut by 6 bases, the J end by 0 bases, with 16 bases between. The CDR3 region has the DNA TGTGCCAGCAGCCCTCCGACAGTTACTAGCACAGATACGCAGTATTTT. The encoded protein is CASSPPTVTSTDTQYF.